Shown below are 26 T cell receptor beta chains from a single sample sequenced in a study of post-analysis software for immune sequencing data (dated by TCRdb to 2014 to 2015). Findings and caveats that apply to the study as a whole: Significantly higher frequencies in patients than in controls were found for roughly 5 TRBV segments, including TRBV5-6, TRBV5-1 and TRBV20-1.

These receptors are not linked to any known antigen. The receptor library was made with PCR. Sequencing used an Illumina HiSeq 2500. To reduce PCR and sequencing biases, unique molecular identifiers were incorporated into the TCR beta cDNA libraries. In TCRdb, the public reads were trimmed at Q25 with fastp and aligned with MiXCR, with productive beta chains retained. Entries that share a CDR3 protein sequence are merged under the most common genes and DNA. The sample yields 550,000 to 700,000 distinct CDR3 sequences; 44% were counted once. The ten most abundant clones make up more than 1.5% of the sample. The sample taken for sequencing was blood. These receptors were taken from a girl aged 5-17 years with multiple sclerosis.

CDR3 residues: CASSLQAQFF. The CDR3 DNA reads as TGTGCCAGCAGCTTGCAGGCTCAGTTCTTC. The chain uses TRBV7-9 and TRBJ2-1; D gene ambiguous. Germline V lookup: CDR1 SEHNR, CDR2 FQNEAQ (reference sequence). The CDR3 has 10 amino acids. Deletions cut 3 bases from V and 13 bases from J, with 7 bases between.

This clonotype was counted only a few times. The chain has TRBV20-1 and TRBJ1-2; the D gene is possibly TRBD1 (5 bases). Germline values: CDR1 DFQATT, CDR2 SNEGSKA (reference sequence). With 3 bases removed from V and 3 bases from J, the gap between germline ends came to 14 bases. The CDR3 has 14 amino acids. CDR3 loop: CSASTGAIDYGYTF. As DNA, the CDR3 is TGCAGTGCTAGCACAGGAGCCATTGACTATGGCTACACCTTC.

In its sample, this clonotype was seen a few times. The J gene is TRBJ2-7, the V gene TRBV5-5, with D perhaps TRBD1 (7 bases). The J call may be in error: the DNA end matches TRBJ2-5 better. In germline, CDR1 is SGHKS, CDR2 YYEKEE (reference sequence). This CDR3 is 14 amino acids long. The DNA of the CDR3 is TGTGCCAGCAGCTTTCCTGCAGGGGGGGAGACCCAGTACTTC. Translated, it gives CASSFPAGGETQYF.

The chain employs TRBV5-1 and TRBJ2-1; D gene ambiguous. Trimming shortened V by 4 bases and J by 2 bases, and 16 bases separated the two germline ends. Germline CDR1 reads SGHRS; CDR2 reads YFSETQ. CDR3 length: 16 amino acids. CDR3 region: CASSARVATTYNEQFF. CDR3 in DNA: TGCGCCAGCAGCGCCAGAGTGGCTACCACCTACAATGAGCAGTTCTTC.

The J gene is TRBJ2-4, the V gene TRBV3-1; no clear D gene. Judging by the DNA end, TRBJ2-7 fits better; the J call may be wrong. Germline assignment: CDR1 LGHDT and CDR2 YNNKEL (reference sequence). There are 14 residues in the CDR3. Here the CDR3 reads CASSQSGLGDEQYF. CDR3 sequence (DNA): TGTGCCAGCAGCCAAAGTGGGTTGGGCGACGAGCAGTACTTC.

The V call is TRBV9, the J call TRBJ2-7; 9 positions agree with TRBD1. The CDR3 spans 13 residues. V shed 0 bases and J 5 bases; nucleotides not matched to a gene: 0. Germline loops: CDR1 SGDLS, CDR2 YYNGEE. The CDR3 coding sequence is TGTGCCAGCAGCGTAGGGGACAGGGACGAGCAGTACTTC. This codes for CASSVGDRDEQYF.

The CDR3 bases are TGTGCCAGCAGTTCGGCGGGGAACCCCTACAATGAGCAGTTCTTC. Protein product: CASSSAGNPYNEQFF. This rearrangement joins TRBV2 to TRBJ2-1; TRBD2 might be the D (6 bases). Germline V CDR1 and CDR2: SNHLY, FYNNEI. The CDR3 totals 15 residues. Trimming pared 5 bases from V and 2 bases from J, leaving 13 bases between.

A few counts support this clonotype. The chain is built from TRBV7-7 and TRBJ2-3; 7 bases agree with TRBD2. Per the germline V gene, CDR1 is SSHAT and CDR2 is FNYEAQ (reference sequence). V shed 5 bases and J 4 bases; nucleotides not matched to a gene: 6. The CDR3 sequence is 14 residues long. The CDR3 DNA reads TGTGCCAGCAGCCCTAGCGGTTGGGCAGATACGCAGTATTTT. It encodes CASSPSGWADTQYF.

This chain connects TRBV20-1 to TRBJ1-6; the D is unclear. V dropped 1 base and J dropped 0 bases, with 13 bases sitting between them. Per the germline V gene, CDR1 is DFQATT and CDR2 is SNEGSKA (reference sequence). The CDR3 length is 17 residues. CDR3 in DNA: TGCAGTGCTAGAGCTCTGTCGGAAAGCTCCTATAATTCACCCCTCCACTTT. Its translation is CSARALSESSYNSPLHF.

This clonotype appeared many times. V is TRBV20-1 and J is TRBJ2-7, with 7 bases that match TRBD2. J was trimmed by 1 base and V by 2 bases; bases with no gene match: 8. The CDR3 length is 15 residues. The germline CDR1 and CDR2 sequences are DFQATT and SNEGSKA (reference sequence). The CDR3 DNA sequence: TGCAGTGCTAGAAAAGGACTAGTCGGGTCCTACGAGCAGTACTTC. It specifies CSARKGLVGSYEQYF.

This clonotype was detected a few times. The CDR3 reads CASSPGLAGGYTDTQYF. CDR3 DNA: TGTGCCAGCAGCCCGGGACTAGCGGGGGGATACACAGATACGCAGTATTTT. J is TRBJ2-3 and V is TRBV28; 15 bases map to TRBD2. CDR3 length: 17 residues. CDR1 is MDHEN, CDR2 SYDVKM, per germline. After removal of 6 bases from V and 2 bases from J, the junction contained 6 bases not matched to a gene. The whole variable domain, remainder taken from reference TRBV28 and TRBJ2-3, is DVKVTQSSRYLVKRTGEKVFLECVQDMDHENMFWYRQDPGLGLRLIYFSYDVKMKEKGDIPEGYSVSREKKERFSLILESASTNQTSMYLCASSPGLAGGYTDTQYFGPGTRLTVL.

The table lists this clonotype with a few counts. The chain employs TRBV6-5 and TRBJ1-2; 7 bases fit TRBD1. Germline-derived CDR1 and CDR2 are MNHEY and SVGAGI. The V and J ends lost 2 bases and 8 bases, in that order; junction bases with no gene match: 5. This CDR3 comprises 13 residues. The CDR3 DNA sequence: TGTGCCAGCAGTTACCAAGGGGGCGACGGCTACACCTTC. It yields the protein CASSYQGGDGYTF.

The chain couples TRBV7-8 to TRBJ2-3; D is perhaps TRBD2 (6 bases). Germline CDR1 SGHVS, CDR2 FQNEAQ. Trimming pared 2 bases from V and 2 bases from J, leaving 11 bases between. There are 15 residues in the CDR3. The CDR3: CASSLRREVTDTQYF. The CDR3 nucleotides are TGTGCCAGCAGCTTACGCAGGGAGGTCACAGATACGCAGTATTTT.

The chain uses TRBV5-1 and TRBJ2-1; unclear D gene. The CDR3 length is 15 residues. V lost 5 bases and J 7 bases, leaving 19 bases between the germline ends. Germline loops: CDR1 SGHRS, CDR2 YFSETQ. For the CDR3, the DNA is TGCGCCAGCAGAGAAGGGCCCTCCCCGCGGAATGAGCAGTTCTTC. Its protein is CASREGPSPRNEQFF.

V and J are TRBV7-9 and TRBJ1-2; D possibly corresponds to TRBD1 (5 bases). CDR3 length: 14 amino acids. Trimming pared 5 bases from V and 3 bases from J, leaving 13 bases between. The germline CDR1 and CDR2 sequences are SEHNR and FQNEAQ (reference sequence). The CDR3 sequence: CASSRWDYDYGYTF. In DNA form, the CDR3 reads TGTGCCAGCAGCCGTTGGGACTACGACTATGGCTACACCTTC.

This clonotype was observed at least ten times. V usage is TRBV5-1 and J usage is TRBJ2-3, with 8 bases matching TRBD2. This CDR3 has 16 amino acids. In germline, CDR1 is SGHRS, CDR2 YFSETQ. The J segment lost 1 base and the V segment lost 4 bases, leaving 8 bases of the junction unmatched. The CDR3 loop is CASSGGAGARTDTQYF. The CDR3 DNA reads as TGCGCCAGCAGCGGGGGAGCGGGGGCCCGCACAGATACGCAGTATTTT.

This clonotype has only a few counts. The chain is built from TRBV5-1 and TRBJ2-1; TRBD2 might be the D (7 bases). Germline-derived CDR1 and CDR2 are SGHRS and YFSETQ. Deletions cut 3 bases from V and 8 bases from J, with 12 bases between. The CDR3 runs to 13 residues. The CDR3 region is CASSWGGEDEQFF. The DNA for the CDR3 is TGCGCCAGCAGCTGGGGGGGCGAAGATGAGCAGTTCTTC.

In the case of this clonotype: At one end, the junction sequence differs from germline, possibly due to a read error. This sequence joins TRBV5-1 and TRBJ1-2, with D unresolved. The CDR3 is 12 amino acids. Germline CDR1 and CDR2: SGHRS and YFSETQ. DNA for the CDR3: TGCGCCGGCAGCTTGGAACCTGGTGGCTACACCTTC. Its protein is CAGSLEPGGYTF.

This clonotype was recorded a few times. The genes are TRBV20-1 and TRBJ2-7, with 8 bases that match TRBD2. CDR1 is DFQATT and CDR2 is SNEGSKA in the germline V gene (reference sequence). CDR3 size: 13 residues. Trimming at V came to 2 bases and at J to 3 bases, leaving 3 bases not matched to a gene. The CDR3 nucleotides read TGCAGTGCTAGACTAGCGGGCCTCTACGAGCAGTACTTC. As protein: CSARLAGLYEQYF.

This chain uses TRBV6-2 or TRBV6-3 with TRBJ2-1; D possibly corresponds to TRBD2 (6 bases). There are 14 residues in the CDR3. Germline-derived CDR1 and CDR2 are MNHEY and SVGEGT. The V and J ends lost 3 bases and 6 bases respectively, with 12 bases between them. The CDR3 region has the DNA TGTGCCAGCAGTTATGTGGGGGGAGCCAATGAGCAGTTCTTC. This codes for CASSYVGGANEQFF.

The chain uses TRBV7-8 and TRBJ1-5, with 7 bases that match TRBD1. The junction had 3 bases not matched to a gene; V was cut back by 3 bases and J by 1 base. The CDR3 loop spans 15 amino acids. Germline CDR1 and CDR2: SGHVS and FQNEAQ. The CDR3 sequence is CASSFRDSSNQPQHF. The CDR3 region has the DNA TGTGCCAGCAGCTTCCGGGACAGCAGCAATCAGCCCCAGCATTTT.

This clonotype was found a few times. The chain has TRBV19 and TRBJ2-7; 11 bases align to TRBD2. The CDR3 is 14 residues long. Germline CDR1 and CDR2: LNHDA and SQIVND (reference sequence). The trim removed 3 bases at V and 2 bases at J, leaving 0 bases unmatched. CDR3 protein: CASSMTSGAYEQYF. DNA of the CDR3: TGTGCCAGTAGTATGACTAGCGGGGCCTACGAGCAGTACTTC.

The chain joins TRBV4-1 to TRBJ2-5; D may be TRBD1 (6 bases). The germline CDR1 and CDR2 sequences are MGHRA and YSYEKL. The V gene lost 4 bases and the J gene lost 11 bases, with 20 bases spanning the gap. CDR3 size: 14 residues. The CDR3 bases are TGCGCCAGCAGCCGGGACACTGTCCGAGTTGAGCAGTACTTC. Translation gives CASSRDTVRVEQYF.

The chain joins TRBV29-1 to TRBJ2-3, with D tentatively TRBD2 (7 bases). Trimming cost V 5 bases and J 5 bases, with 17 bases left between them. The length of the CDR3 is 14 residues. The germline CDR1 and CDR2 sequences are SQVTM and ANQGSEA. CDR3 sequence (DNA): TGCAGCGTTACGTCCCGGGGGGCCAAAGATACGCAGTATTTT. Translation: CSVTSRGAKDTQYF.

This clonotype was detected only a few times. The V and J genes are TRBV12-3 or TRBV12-4 and TRBJ2-3; 7 nucleotides agree with TRBD2. The ends lost 5 bases at V and 4 bases at J; junction bases unmatched: 3. The CDR3 sequence is 13 residues long. The CDR3 protein is CASSDLAADTQYF. The CDR3 DNA follows: TGTGCCAGCAGTGACCTAGCGGCAGATACGCAGTATTTT.

J is TRBJ2-7 and V is TRBV5-1; 14 bases are a match to TRBD2. With the DNA end fitting TRBJ2-5 better, the J assignment may be wrong. Germline loops: CDR1 SGHRS, CDR2 YFSETQ. This CDR3 is built from 16 residues. CDR3 DNA sequence: TGCGCCAGCAGCCACCCGGGACTAGCGGGGGAAGAGACCCAGTACTTC. Amino acid sequence: CASSHPGLAGEETQYF.